This is a list of T cell receptor beta chains from one sample in a study of blood T cell repertoires in COVID-19. Sequenced by immunoSEQ multiplex PCR; TCRdb stores in-frame clones only, minus some. The table includes 110,000 or so clones, 81% detected once. What was sequenced was peripheral blood. The receptor set was obtained from a human donor in a cohort sampled during active COVID-19. The CDR3 runs from the conserved cysteine through the conserved F or W. Fields, in order: CDR3 protein, CDR3 DNA, D gene, J gene, clone size, V gene. D genes are given only for firm matches. Some rows mark clone size as missing; the rest say once, few, many or name a class of expanded clone.

CASSLGQGYSYEQYF | TGTGCCAGCAGCTTGGGACAGGGATACTCCTACGAGCAGTACTTC | TRBD1 | TRBJ2-7 | . | TRBV11-2
CASSQPGETQYF | TGTGCCAGCAGTCAACCAGGGGAGACCCAGTACTTC | . | TRBJ2-5 | . | TRBV2
CACDWAVNYGYTF | TGTGCCTGCGATTGGGCAGTCAACTATGGCTACACCTTC | . | TRBJ1-2 | . | TRBV30
CASRPFGDRDDGYTF | TGTGCCAGTAGGCCCTTCGGGGACAGGGACGACGGCTACACCTTC | TRBD1 | TRBJ1-2 | . | TRBV19
CASSIGLAETQYF | TGTGCCAGTAGTATCGGTCTAGCGGAGACCCAGTACTTC | . | TRBJ2-5 | . | TRBV19
CASSLALGTGRTDTQYF | TGTGCCAGCAGCTTAGCGCTTGGGACAGGGAGGACAGATACGCAGTATTTT | TRBD1 | TRBJ2-3 | few | TRBV7-9
CSVESGSNTGELFF | TGCAGCGTTGAGAGCGGCTCGAACACCGGGGAGCTGTTTTTT | . | TRBJ2-2 | . | TRBV29-1
CSVYQGEVYNEQFF | TGCAGCGTTTACCAGGGTGAGGTCTACAATGAGCAGTTCTTC | . | TRBJ2-1 | few | TRBV29-1
CASSQDRTSGRQETQYF | TGCGCCAGCAGCCAAGATAGGACTAGCGGGAGACAAGAGACCCAGTACTTC | TRBD2 | TRBJ2-5 | . | TRBV4-1
CASSSSDRGQSGELFF | TGTGCCAGCAGCTCCTCGGACAGGGGGCAATCCGGGGAGCTGTTTTTT | TRBD1 | TRBJ2-2 | many | TRBV5-4
CASSAQPGGPNEKLFF | TGTGCCAGCAGTGCCCAGCCGGGGGGACCTAATGAAAAACTGTTTTTT | . | TRBJ1-4 | . | TRBV6-1
CAWSSGQGGNTIYF | TGTGCCTGGAGTTCAGGACAGGGTGGAAACACCATATATTTT | TRBD1 | TRBJ1-3 | few | TRBV30
CASSLFASGSSYEQYF | TGTGCCAGCAGTTTATTTGCTAGCGGGAGCTCCTACGAGCAGTACTTC | TRBD2 | TRBJ2-7 | . | TRBV28
CASSGPSGRDSYEQYF | TGTGCCAGCAGTGGTCCTAGCGGGAGGGATTCCTACGAGCAGTACTTC | TRBD2 | TRBJ2-7 | once | TRBV25-1
CASSLGIQGEQYF | TGCGCCAGCAGCTTGGGGATACAGGGAGAGCAGTACTTC | . | TRBJ2-7 | . | TRBV5-1
CASRLGPSGANVLTF | TGTGCCAGCAGGCTGGGCCCCTCTGGGGCCAACGTCCTGACTTTC | . | TRBJ2-6 | . | TRBV3-1/TRBV3-2
CAIREAGKHTIYF | TGTGCCATCAGAGAGGCGGGGAAGCACACCATATATTTT | . | TRBJ1-3 | . | TRBV10-3
CASSFKDRASNQPQHF | TGTGCCAGCAGCTTCAAGGACAGGGCAAGCAATCAGCCCCAGCATTTT | TRBD1 | TRBJ1-5 | . | TRBV7-7
CASSLSRTGPPEQYF | TGCGCCAGCAGCTTGAGTAGGACAGGGCCCCCGGAGCAGTACTTC | TRBD1 | TRBJ2-7 | . | TRBV5-1
CASSAQGTENTEAFF | TGTGCCAGCAGCGCCCAGGGCACTGAAAACACTGAAGCTTTCTTT | . | TRBJ1-1 | . | TRBV6-2/TRBV6-3
CATSDPGTGISYEQYF | TGTGCCACCAGTGATCCCGGGACAGGGATCTCCTACGAGCAGTACTTC | TRBD1 | TRBJ2-7 | . | TRBV24-1
CASSTLSRASGNTIYF | TGTGCCAGTAGTACACTGTCGAGGGCGTCTGGAAACACCATATATTTT | . | TRBJ1-3 | . | TRBV19
CASSLPGTANTEAFF | TGTGCCAGCAGCTTACCCGGGACAGCAAACACTGAAGCTTTCTTT | TRBD1 | TRBJ1-1 | once | TRBV6-5
CASSLGQVGPGELFF | TGTGCCAGCAGCCTAGGACAGGTTGGTCCCGGGGAGCTGTTTTTT | TRBD1 | TRBJ2-2 | . | TRBV7-2
CASSDKGEQYF | TGTGCCAGCAGTGACAAGGGGGAGCAGTACTTC | . | TRBJ2-7 | . | TRBV25-1
CASSFSPGTSGSSYEQYF | TGTGCCAGCAGCTTCAGCCCCGGGACTAGCGGGAGCTCCTACGAGCAGTACTTC | TRBD2 | TRBJ2-7 | . | TRBV7-6
CASSLEVGLAGENYEQYF | TGTGCCAGCAGCTTGGAGGTGGGACTAGCGGGCGAGAACTACGAGCAGTACTTC | TRBD2 | TRBJ2-7 | . | TRBV5-6
CASKQAENTEAFF | TGTGCCAGCAAACAGGCTGAGAACACTGAAGCTTTCTTT | . | TRBJ1-1 | . | TRBV12-3/TRBV12-4
CSASGGVNQPQHF | TGCAGTGCTAGTGGCGGGGTCAATCAGCCCCAGCATTTT | . | TRBJ1-5 | . | TRBV20-1
CASSYPPSPQHF | TGTGCCAGCAGTTATCCCCCTTCGCCCCAGCATTTT | . | TRBJ1-5 | few | TRBV6-2/TRBV6-3
CASSYQGGGYGYTF | TGTGCCAGCAGCTATCAGGGCGGTGGCTATGGCTACACCTTC | . | TRBJ1-2 | . | TRBV28
CASSQTTSGPYEQYF | TGTGCCAGCAGCCAAACAACTAGCGGCCCCTACGAGCAGTACTTC | TRBD2 | TRBJ2-7 | . | TRBV4-2
CASSSQTDTQYF | TGTGCCAGCAGTTCCCAAACAGATACGCAGTATTTT | . | TRBJ2-3 | . | TRBV12-3/TRBV12-4
CASSSSQREAFF | TGCGCCAGCAGCTCATCTCAGCGTGAAGCTTTCTTT | . | TRBJ1-1 | . | TRBV5-1
CASSLGSNTEAFF | TGCGCCAGCAGCTTGGGAAGCAACACTGAAGCTTTCTTT | . | TRBJ1-1 | few | TRBV5-1
CASSREDRINSPLHF | TGTGCCAGCAGCCGGGAGGACAGAATTAATTCACCCCTCCACTTT | . | TRBJ1-6 | . | TRBV7-9
CASRPSQGSYEQYF | TGTGCCAGCAGGCCCTCACAGGGATCCTACGAGCAGTACTTC | . | TRBJ2-7 | . | TRBV2
CASSLRQGYEQFF | TGTGCCAGCAGCTTAAGGCAGGGTTATGAGCAGTTCTTC | . | TRBJ2-1 | once | TRBV11-3
CASSLASYNEQFF | TGTGCCAGCAGCCTAGCCTCCTACAATGAGCAGTTCTTC | . | TRBJ2-1 | . | TRBV5-6
CASSFQGANEKLFF | TGTGCCAGCAGTTTCCAGGGGGCGAATGAAAAACTGTTTTTT | TRBD1 | TRBJ1-4 | . | TRBV28
CASSYPPANEQFF | TGTGCCAGCAGCTACCCCCCCGCGAATGAGCAGTTCTTC | . | TRBJ2-1 | . | TRBV7-2
CASSFGGTGATGELFF | TGTGCCAGCAGCTTCGGTGGGACAGGGGCCACCGGGGAGCTGTTTTTT | TRBD1 | TRBJ2-2 | . | TRBV7-9
CASSIVADTQYF | TGTGCCAGCAGTATAGTGGCAGATACGCAGTATTTT | . | TRBJ2-3 | . | TRBV7-3
CASKGDMNTEAFF | TGTGCCAGCAAGGGGGACATGAACACTGAAGCTTTCTTT | . | TRBJ1-1 | . | TRBV2
CASSLGRDSYGYTF | TGTGCCAGCAGCTTAGGTCGGGACAGCTATGGCTACACCTTC | TRBD1 | TRBJ1-2 | . | TRBV11-3